This TCR beta chain was observed in a study of blood T cell repertoires in COVID-19. Only one count was recorded for this clone. Generated by immunoSEQ multiplex PCR, the TCRdb table keeps only in-frame clones and is missing some. The sample has fewer than 250,000 clones, around 80% seen once. This TCR derives from a man aged 25-40 years with active or convalescent COVID-19. Material: peripheral blood.

CDR3 in DNA: TGCGCCAGCAGCCCTGAGGGAGGGAGCATTCAGTACTTC. It translates to CASSPEGGSIQYF. The rearrangement uses TRBV5-1 and TRBJ2-4, with TRBD2 identical over 7 bases. Trimming cost V 4 bases and J 9 bases; bases outside gene matches: 7. The CDR3 runs to 13 residues. Germline V lookup: CDR1 SGHRS, CDR2 YFSETQ.